This T cell receptor (beta chain) was sequenced for a study of metastatic and nonmetastatic thyroid tumors. Background on the study: A comparison of repertoires was made across blood and tumor or nodule tissue from malignant and benign thyroid patients.

The CDR3 totals 15 residues. V shed 5 bases, J shed 5 bases, and the junction held 11 bases outside the gene matches. The germline V gene has CDR1 LGHNT and CDR2 FRNRAP. Treatment of any kind had been given to no patient before thyroid surgery. In this sample, this clone is large. Methods used by the authors: The study took CDR3 differences across clinicopathological groups and made a distant-metastasis classifier for papillary thyroid cancer from them. TCRdb ran MiXCR on the PCR reads. The V and J calls and clone size are TCRdb's, not the authors'. This sample has 15,000 to 20,000 clones, with 25% found just once.

The chain couples TRBV12-5 to TRBJ1-1; 7 bases agree with TRBD1. The sequenced material came from adjacent normal tissue. The source of this sequence is a female donor with papillary thyroid cancer or a benign thyroid nodule (not recorded which). Some clones in this sample may be carry-over from other donors' samples. As DNA, the CDR3 is TGTGCTAGTGGTCCCGGAACAGGGGTGGGGACTGAAGCTTTCTTT. It translates to CASGPGTGVGTEAFF.